The 16 T cell receptor beta chains below were found in one sample sequenced in a study of CD8+ T cells in alopecia areata. RNA extraction was followed by reverse transcription into cDNA, which acted as the sequencing template. Sequencing was performed with immunoSEQ multiplex PCR; in TCRdb, only in-frame clones are kept and a portion is missing. Among 75,000 to 100,000 clones listed, about 70% were seen once. The sample's treatment: oral pan-JAK inhibitor, 5-10 mg twice daily. This specimen was CD8+ T cells sorted from blood, taken at roughly week 45, from a patient treated with tofacitinib. These receptors were taken from a human donor with alopecia areata.

The J gene is TRBJ2-7, the V gene TRBV10-2, with 7 bases aligning to TRBD1. The CDR3 runs to 12 residues. Losses at the gene ends were 6 bases for V and 2 bases for J; bases not matched to a gene: 1. Germline-derived CDR1 and CDR2 are WSHSY and SAAADI. The CDR3 loop is CASRGTAYEQYF. The CDR3 region has the DNA TGCGCCAGCAGAGGGACAGCCTACGAGCAGTACTTC.

The J gene is TRBJ1-1, the V gene TRBV11-2; D might be TRBD1 (6 bases). CDR3 length: 17 residues. CDR1 and CDR2 from the germline V gene are SGHAT and FQNNGV. Trimming cost V 2 bases and J 5 bases, with 21 bases left between them. The CDR3 bases are TGTGCCAGCAGCTTAAATGGCTGGCGGGGGCCGGGAACTGAAGCTTTCTTT. Protein product: CASSLNGWRGPGTEAFF.

This clone has only one observation. This chain uses TRBV23-1 with TRBJ1-1; D gene unclear. TRBV23-1 is recorded as an ORF, its role being uncertain. This CDR3 contains 10 residues. Trimming stripped 2 bases from V and 7 bases from J, with 2 bases between. This CDR3 reads CASSQGEAFF. Here the CDR3 DNA reads TGCGCCAGCAGTCAAGGTGAAGCTTTCTTT.

This chain connects TRBV19 to TRBJ1-6, with a tentative D call TRBD1 (5 bases). Germline V gene data show CDR1 as LNHDA and CDR2 as SQIVND (reference sequence). The V and J ends lost 5 bases and 8 bases respectively, with 10 bases between them. CDR3 length: 13 residues. The CDR3 here is CASSQGLDSPLHF. CDR3 DNA sequence: TGTGCCAGTAGTCAGGGACTCGATTCACCCCTCCACTTT.

The V call is TRBV25-1, the J call TRBJ1-2; D gene uncertain. The CDR3 covers 14 residues. The V end lost 8 bases, the J end lost 1 base, and 14 bases lay between the germline ends. Germline lookup yields CDR1 MGHDK and CDR2 SYGVNS. The CDR3 is CASSKRQLNYGYTF. As DNA, the CDR3 is TGTGCCAGCTCAAAACGGCAGCTTAACTATGGCTACACCTTC.

This clone was seen only a few times. The V gene is TRBV5-1, the J gene TRBJ2-1; D remains ambiguous. Germline CDR1 reads SGHRS; CDR2 reads YFSETQ. This CDR3 is 12 amino acids long. V was trimmed by 2 bases and J by 8 bases, leaving 8 bases between them. The CDR3 DNA reads as TGCGCCAGCAGCTTCCGGGTGGATGAGCAGTTCTTC. Amino acid sequence: CASSFRVDEQFF.

This clone was seen a few times. The V and J genes are TRBV6-5 and TRBJ2-5, with 7 nucleotides matching TRBD2. This CDR3 is 11 amino acids long. Germline V gene sequence: CDR1 MNHEY, CDR2 SVGAGI. The V segment lost 8 bases and the J segment 6 bases; nucleotides outside the gene matches: 3. The CDR3 DNA sequence: TGTGCCAGCCTGGGGGGGAAGACCCAGTACTTC. This gives the protein CASLGGKTQYF.

This chain links TRBV9 with TRBJ1-1; 9 bases align to TRBD1. The CDR3 covers 17 residues. From germline, CDR1 is SGDLS and CDR2 YYNGEE. V shed 0 bases, J shed 4 bases, and the junction held 10 bases outside the gene matches. The CDR3 DNA reads TGTGCCAGCAGCGTAGGACAGGGGGTAGCTAAGGGCACTGAAGCTTTCTTT. It is translated as CASSVGQGVAKGTEAFF. The entire variable domain, with the rest obtained from reference TRBV9 and TRBJ1-1, is as follows: DSGVTQTPKHLITATGQRVTLRCSPRSGDLSVYWYQQSLDQGLQFLIQYYNGEERAKGNILERFSAQQFPDLHSELNLSSLELGDSALYFCASSVGQGVAKGTEAFFGQGTRLTVV.

This chain uses TRBV19 with TRBJ2-1, with D unresolved. Trimming removed 1 base at V and 10 bases at J, with 8 bases between. In germline, CDR1 is LNHDA, CDR2 SQIVND (reference sequence). This CDR3 is 12 amino acids long. In DNA, the CDR3 is TGTGCCAGTAGTATAGGCAGTGAAGAGCAGTTCTTC. Its translation: CASSIGSEEQFF.

V usage is TRBV7-8 and J usage is TRBJ1-6; a possible D gene is TRBD1 (5 bases). The V end lost 5 bases, the J end lost 9 bases, and 23 bases lay between the germline ends. The CDR3 consists of 17 residues. Germline assignment: CDR1 SGHVS and CDR2 FQNEAQ. CDR3 residues: CASSAVPSGEEGSPLHF. Here the CDR3 DNA reads TGTGCCAGCAGCGCAGTCCCATCGGGGGAGGAAGGTTCACCCCTCCACTTT.

The chain carries TRBV12-5 and TRBJ1-2; D is ambiguous. Germline V CDR1 and CDR2: LGHNT, FRNRAP. There are 17 residues in the CDR3. V was clipped by 0 bases and J by 6 bases, with 20 bases between them. The CDR3 protein is CASGLVARLNSMNGYTF. The CDR3 nucleotides read TGTGCTAGTGGTTTGGTAGCCAGGCTGAACTCAATGAATGGCTACACCTTC. The full variable domain, completed using reference TRBV12-5 and TRBJ1-2, is DARVTQTPRHKVTEMGQEVTMRCQPILGHNTVFWYRQTMMQGLELLAYFRNRAPLDDSGMPKDRFSAEMPDATLATLKIQPSEPRDSAVYFCASGLVARLNSMNGYTFGSGTRLTVV.

J is TRBJ2-7 and V is TRBV7-2; 9 nucleotides agree with TRBD2. The germline gives CDR1 SGHTA, CDR2 FQGNSA. CDR3 size: 13 residues. Germline trimming cut 6 bases from V and 5 bases from J; bases unmatched to any gene: 5. DNA of the CDR3: TGTGCCAGCAGGGGAGCGGGGGGAAACGAGCAGTACTTC. Its translation is CASRGAGGNEQYF. The complete variable domain, with remaining parts taken from reference TRBV7-2 and TRBJ2-7, reads GAGVSQSPSNKVTEKGKDVELRCDPISGHTALYWYRQSLGQGLEFLIYFQGNSAPDKSGLPSDRFSAERTGGSVSTLTIQRTQQEDSAVYLCASRGAGGNEQYFGPGTRLTVT.

This chain connects TRBV2 to TRBJ1-2, with 8 bases aligning to TRBD1. The CDR3 loop spans 14 amino acids. The V gene's germline CDR1 is SNHLY and CDR2 FYNNEI. Losses at the gene ends were 6 bases for V and 0 bases for J; bases not matched to a gene: 3. CDR3: CASSVQGANYGYTF. CDR3 DNA: TGTGCCAGCAGCGTACAGGGGGCTAACTATGGCTACACCTTC.

This chain joins TRBV7-2 and TRBJ1-1; possibly TRBD1 for D (5 bases). The CDR3 covers 14 residues. The germline V gene encodes CDR1 SGHTA and CDR2 FQGNSA. The germline V and J ends were trimmed by 5 bases and 2 bases, with 12 bases remaining between them. CDR3 in DNA: TGTGCCAGCAGCGCCGGACACGTTAACACTGAAGCTTTCTTT. Amino acid sequence: CASSAGHVNTEAFF.

The rearrangement links TRBV9 to TRBJ2-5; possible D gene TRBD2, 6 bases. Trimming took 0 bases from V and 1 from J, leaving 10 bases between them. There are 15 residues in the CDR3. The V gene's germline CDR1 is SGDLS and CDR2 YYNGEE. The CDR3 is CASSVGGAIQETQYF. CDR3 bases: TGTGCCAGCAGCGTAGGCGGGGCCATCCAAGAGACCCAGTACTTC.

This clone was observed a handful of times. This chain connects TRBV14 to TRBJ2-7; TRBD1 matches at 8 bases. In germline, CDR1 is SGHDN, CDR2 FVKESK. CDR3 length equals 15 residues. Trimming took 3 bases from V and 2 from J; bases not matched to a gene: 6. The CDR3 protein is CASSHGQGAPYEQYF. As DNA, the CDR3 is TGTGCCAGCAGCCATGGGCAGGGGGCACCCTACGAGCAGTACTTC.